Here is one TCR beta chain with its context. The target antigen is unknown. TCRdb re-called the reads with MiXCR, one entry per CDR3 protein. The sample contains 560,000 or so distinct CDR3 sequences, 16% of which appear only once. Per germline, CDR1 MNHEY and CDR2 SMNVEV (reference sequence). Trimming removed 5 bases from V and 9 bases from J, with 14 bases in between. The CDR3 runs 13 residues. The sample belongs to a study of T cell repertoires in cytomegalovirus infection. Study in general: Public TCR beta signatures indicated both CMV infection and matching HLA type.

Study-wide results and caveats: Summed frequency of shared TCR beta families picked out CMV carriers who also had the relevant HLA. HLA-C-restricted CMV clonotypes gave the most frequent clonotype in two of eight donors.

Sequencing was done on a sample of CD8+ T cells from PBMCs. The V gene is TRBV27, the J gene TRBJ2-1, with D perhaps TRBD1 (6 bases). This clonotype was sampled from a human donor in good health (CMV status not recorded). Some clones in this sample may be carry-over from other donors' samples. CDR3 sequence reads: CASSRNRDIEQFF. In DNA form, the CDR3 reads TGTGCCAGCAGTCGTAACAGGGATATTGAGCAGTTCTTC.